One T cell receptor beta chain is described in this entry. The target antigen is unknown. The entry originates in a study of beta chain features in type 1 diabetes. Study-wide results and caveats: Cells expressing TCR highly could be over-represented by cDNA sequencing. Shorter TCRB CDR3s, moderately but significantly so, marked every one of the four CD4+ subsets in Type 1 diabetes patients.

Of the isolated RNA, all was reverse transcribed, and so the sequenced material was expressed TCRB transcripts. The assay was immunoSEQ multiplex PCR, and TCRdb's table has in-frame clones only and misses some. The data hold under 300,000 clones, with roughly a tenth observed a single time. The germline V gene encodes CDR1 MDHEN and CDR2 SYDVKM. J lost 5 bases, V lost 6 bases, and 12 bases had no gene match. This CDR3 has 15 amino acids. Material for sequencing was naive CD4+ T cells from blood. The rearrangement joins TRBV28 to TRBJ1-2, with 7 bases matching TRBD1. This clonotype was sampled from a man younger than 40 with type 1 diabetes. The CDR3 here is CASRLGGLGPYGYTF. The CDR3 bases are TGTGCCAGCAGGCTAGGGGGCTTGGGGCCGTATGGCTACACCTTC.